These 18 T cell receptor beta chains originate from one sample sequenced in a study of blood T cell repertoires in COVID-19. Assay: immunoSEQ multiplex PCR; the TCRdb copy retains only in-frame clones and omits some. This table has approximately 180,000 clones, over 75% appearing once. The sequencing sample was made of peripheral blood. The origin of the receptors is a man in his fifties or sixties with acute or convalescent COVID-19.

This clone occurred once. V usage is TRBV27 and J usage is TRBJ1-1, with D hard to call. CDR1 is MNHEY, CDR2 SMNVEV, per germline (reference sequence). There are 14 residues in the CDR3. V was cut by 0 bases and J by 4 bases, with 9 bases left in between. CDR3 protein: CASSLSERSTEAFF. The CDR3 DNA sequence: TGTGCCAGCAGTTTATCGGAGAGGAGCACTGAAGCTTTCTTT.

V gene TRBV2 combines with J gene TRBJ1-2; TRBD1 is a possible D gene (5 bases). Trimming cost V 10 bases and J 8 bases, with 20 bases left between them. Germline values: CDR1 SNHLY, CDR2 FYNNEI. CDR3 length equals 13 residues. The CDR3 region has the DNA TGTGCCACTTCACAGGACCTCACTGGGGGCTACACCTTC. It codes for CATSQDLTGGYTF.

J is TRBJ2-4 and V is TRBV3-1 (or the pseudogene TRBV3-2), with 8 nucleotides matching TRBD1. This CDR3 is 18 amino acids long. The J segment lost 0 bases and the V segment lost 4 bases, leaving 11 bases of the junction unmatched. Per germline, CDR1 LGHDT and CDR2 YNNKEL (reference sequence). The CDR3 sequence: CASSPTGQGYTAKNIQYF. CDR3 nucleotide sequence: TGTGCCAGCAGCCCTACAGGACAGGGCTATACAGCCAAAAACATTCAGTACTTC.

The J gene is TRBJ2-7, the V gene TRBV11-1; D gene uncertain. V was pared by 5 bases and J by 3 bases, with 14 bases between. Germline assignment: CDR1 SGHAT and CDR2 FQDESV (reference sequence). The CDR3 length is 14 residues. CDR3 sequence reads: CASSQAGNLYEQYF. CDR3 DNA sequence: TGTGCCAGCAGCCAGGCCGGCAACCTCTACGAGCAGTACTTC.

The chain employs TRBV9 and TRBJ2-2; no reliable D call. The germline V and J ends were trimmed by 4 bases and 7 bases, with 11 bases remaining between them. The length of the CDR3 is 13 residues. Germline V lookup: CDR1 SGDLS, CDR2 YYNGEE. The CDR3 nucleotides are TGTGCCAGCAGCCCCCCGGGTGGCGGGGAGCTGTTTTTT. Its protein is CASSPPGGGELFF.

V and J are TRBV14 and TRBJ2-1; TRBD2 matches 7 bases. J gave up 2 bases and V 0 bases, and 1 base lay outside the gene matches. The CDR3 runs 15 residues. Germline CDR1 SGHDN, CDR2 FVKESK. The DNA of the CDR3 is TGTGCCAGCAGCCAAGAACGGGAGGCCTACAATGAGCAGTTCTTC. Amino acids: CASSQEREAYNEQFF.

This clone was found once. The genes are TRBV28 and TRBJ1-5; D ambiguous. V shed 6 bases and J shed 1 base, with 25 bases lying between them. This CDR3 region has 19 residues. Per the germline V gene, CDR1 is MDHEN and CDR2 is SYDVKM. The CDR3 nucleotides read TGTGCCAGCAGCCCCAGAACCTTTTATCGGGCGGGCAGCAATCAGCCCCAGCATTTT. As protein: CASSPRTFYRAGSNQPQHF.

This chain uses TRBV24-1 with TRBJ2-3; D is perhaps TRBD1 (6 bases). Germline CDR1 reads KGHDR; CDR2 reads SFDVKD. This CDR3 spans 13 amino acids. The V gene lost 9 bases and the J gene lost 3 bases, with 12 bases spanning the gap. DNA of the CDR3: TGTGCCACCGGACAGATTGGGACAGATACGCAGTATTTT. It specifies CATGQIGTDTQYF.

The CDR3 region is CASNLNRNTEAFF. The CDR3 bases are TGTGCCAGCAACCTAAACCGGAACACTGAAGCTTTCTTT. The V call is TRBV7-2, the J call TRBJ1-1; no clear D gene. The CDR3 has 13 amino acids. The V gene's germline CDR1 is SGHTA and CDR2 FQGNSA. Trimming took off 7 bases at V and 1 base at J, with 10 bases between the two ends.

The rearrangement joins TRBV5-1 to TRBJ1-4, with 11 bases aligning to TRBD1. Per germline, CDR1 SGHRS and CDR2 YFSETQ. The V gene end was trimmed by 3 bases and the J gene end by 7 bases; junction bases not matched to a gene: 2. The CDR3 covers 14 residues. The DNA of the CDR3 is TGCGCCAGCAGCTCGGACAGGGGGCGTGAAAAACTGTTTTTT. It codes for CASSSDRGREKLFF.

The rearrangement links TRBV28 to TRBJ1-5; 7 bases fit TRBD1. V shed 3 bases, J shed 0 bases, and the junction held 2 bases outside the gene matches. The germline gives CDR1 MDHEN, CDR2 SYDVKM. CDR3 size: 15 residues. CDR3 DNA sequence: TGTGCCAGCAGTTTCAGGGGGTATAGCAATCAGCCCCAGCATTTT. It encodes CASSFRGYSNQPQHF.

The chain uses TRBV9 and TRBJ2-1; the match to TRBD2 covers 13 bases. The V segment lost 6 bases and the J segment 8 bases; nucleotides outside the gene matches: 14. Germline CDR1 SGDLS, CDR2 YYNGEE. CDR3 size: 17 residues. This CDR3 reads CASTERPGLAGAHEQFF. DNA for the CDR3: TGTGCCAGCACCGAAAGACCCGGACTAGCGGGAGCCCATGAGCAGTTCTTC.

J is TRBJ2-7 and V is TRBV11-2; weak D call: TRBD1 (5 bases). The ends were cut back, 2 bases at V and 3 bases at J, with 8 bases in the middle. The germline V gene has CDR1 SGHAT and CDR2 FQNNGV. The CDR3 covers 13 residues. CDR3: CASSLRQIYEQYF. As DNA, the CDR3 is TGTGCCAGCAGCTTAAGACAGATCTACGAGCAGTACTTC.

The chain has TRBV5-1 and TRBJ2-3, with a possible D match to TRBD1 (6 bases). Germline V gene data show CDR1 as SGHRS and CDR2 as YFSETQ. CDR3 length: 16 amino acids. V shed 4 bases and J shed 2 bases, with 17 bases lying between them. The CDR3 sequence is CASSPEGYRATDTQYF. CDR3 DNA sequence: TGCGCCAGCAGCCCCGAGGGTTACAGGGCCACAGATACGCAGTATTTT.

The gene calls are TRBV7-9 and TRBJ2-5, with 11 bases fitting TRBD1. The CDR3 has 15 residues. J gave up 1 base and V 4 bases, and 2 bases lay outside the gene matches. CDR1 and CDR2 from the germline V gene are SEHNR and FQNEAQ (reference sequence). The CDR3 DNA follows: TGTGCCAGCAGCTCCGGGACAGGGGGCCAAGAGACCCAGTACTTC. Translating gives CASSSGTGGQETQYF.

This clone was picked up one time. The genes are TRBV3-1 (or the pseudogene TRBV3-2) and TRBJ2-2; D is undetermined. CDR1 and CDR2 from the germline V gene are LGHDT and YNNKEL (reference sequence). The CDR3 covers 12 residues. V lost 1 base, J lost 9 bases, and 6 bases lay in between. The CDR3 is CASSQVERELFF. The CDR3 region has the DNA TGTGCCAGCAGCCAAGTGGAGCGGGAGCTGTTTTTT.

This clone appeared a few times. The chain couples TRBV7-2 to TRBJ2-7; the match to TRBD2 covers 9 bases. The germline CDR1 and CDR2 sequences are SGHTA and FQGNSA. Unmatched junction bases numbered 5, after V lost 2 bases and J lost 3 bases. CDR3 length: 15 residues. The CDR3 bases are TGTGCCAGCAGCTTAAATGTACTAGCGGGCTACGAGCAGTACTTC. This sequence encodes CASSLNVLAGYEQYF. The whole variable domain, filled in from reference TRBV7-2 and TRBJ2-7, reads GAGVSQSPSNKVTEKGKDVELRCDPISGHTALYWYRQSLGQGLEFLIYFQGNSAPDKSGLPSDRFSAERTGGSVSTLTIQRTQQEDSAVYLCASSLNVLAGYEQYFGPGTRLTVT.

The rearrangement links TRBV25-1 to TRBJ2-1; 7 bases map to TRBD2. The CDR3 contains 15 residues. The trim removed 6 bases at V and 6 bases at J, leaving 11 bases unmatched. Germline CDR1 and CDR2: MGHDK and SYGVNS. The CDR3 loop is CASSDGGKGLNEQFF. The CDR3, as DNA: TGTGCCAGCAGCGACGGGGGGAAAGGGCTCAATGAGCAGTTCTTC.